These T cell receptor beta chains were read from a single sample in a study of PD-1 blockade in classical Hodgkin lymphoma. Sequencing used immunoSEQ multiplex PCR; TCRdb keeps in-frame clones, though not all of them. Among about 13,000 clones, about four fifths were seen once, and the ten largest hold about 23%. This material consisted of peripheral blood mononuclear cells (PBMCs), taken at baseline. Source of these receptors: a human donor with classical Hodgkin lymphoma. CDR3s include the opening cysteine and the closing phenylalanine or tryptophan. The D gene is left open where the match is weak. The size of a clone is reported for some rows only, either as once, few or many, or as a class for expanded clones.

v_gene: TRBV18
abundance: .
d_gene: .
j_gene: TRBJ1-6
CDR3nt: TGTGCCAGCTCACATGCGGGGCAGGGAAACTCACCCCTCCACTTT
CDR3aa: CASSHAGQGNSPLHF

v_gene: TRBV5-1
abundance: few
d_gene: TRBD2
j_gene: TRBJ2-1
CDR3nt: TGCGCCAGCAGCTCCCCCCGGCGGGGGGGACACAATGAGCAGTTCTTC
CDR3aa: CASSSPRRGGHNEQFF

v_gene: TRBV4-1
abundance: .
d_gene: .
j_gene: TRBJ1-5
CDR3nt: TGCGCCAGCAGAAGACAGCTTAGCAATCAGCCCCAGCATTTT
CDR3aa: CASRRQLSNQPQHF

v_gene: TRBV4-1
abundance: .
d_gene: TRBD1
j_gene: TRBJ2-5
CDR3nt: TGCGCCAGCAGCCAGGTCAGGACAGGCTCTCGGGAGACCCAGTACTTC
CDR3aa: CASSQVRTGSRETQYF

v_gene: TRBV11-2
abundance: .
d_gene: .
j_gene: TRBJ2-4
CDR3nt: TGTGCCAGCAGCTTAAAAGCGGGCCTGTCCAAAAACATTCAGTACTTC
CDR3aa: CASSLKAGLSKNIQYF

v_gene: TRBV13
abundance: few
d_gene: TRBD1
j_gene: TRBJ1-2
CDR3nt: TGTGCCAGCAGCTTAGGGACAGGGCTCTATGGCTACACCTTC
CDR3aa: CASSLGTGLYGYTF

v_gene: TRBV5-1
abundance: once
d_gene: .
j_gene: TRBJ1-1
CDR3nt: TGCGCCGTCCGGGGGGACGCTAGCACTGAAGCTTTCTTT
CDR3aa: CAVRGDASTEAFF

v_gene: TRBV19
abundance: .
d_gene: TRBD1
j_gene: TRBJ2-7
CDR3nt: TGTGCCAGTAGTACCGGGACAGGAGGAGGCGAGCAGTACTTC
CDR3aa: CASSTGTGGGEQYF

v_gene: TRBV5-4
abundance: .
d_gene: .
j_gene: TRBJ2-5
CDR3nt: TGTGCCAGCAGCTTGGGGGGGCGAGTCCAAGAGACCCAGTACTTC
CDR3aa: CASSLGGRVQETQYF

v_gene: TRBV19
abundance: .
d_gene: TRBD1
j_gene: TRBJ2-7
CDR3nt: TGTGCCAGTAGTCTGGGACAGGGACGAGGGCACGAGCAGTACTTC
CDR3aa: CASSLGQGRGHEQYF

v_gene: TRBV21-1
abundance: .
d_gene: .
j_gene: TRBJ2-1
CDR3nt: TGTGCCAGCAGACAGGTTTACTCCTACAATGAGCAGTTCTTC
CDR3aa: CASRQVYSYNEQFF

v_gene: TRBV19
abundance: once
d_gene: .
j_gene: TRBJ1-6
CDR3nt: TGTGCCAGTAGTTTGTGGGGTTCCTATAATTCACCCCTCCACTTT
CDR3aa: CASSLWGSYNSPLHF

v_gene: TRBV4-1
abundance: .
d_gene: .
j_gene: TRBJ1-3
CDR3nt: TGCGCCAGCAGCCCGCTGGGGGGGATCTTCTCTGGAAACACCATATATTTT
CDR3aa: CASSPLGGIFSGNTIYF

v_gene: TRBV7-9
abundance: .
d_gene: TRBD2
j_gene: TRBJ2-2
CDR3nt: TGTGCCAGCAGCTTAGTCGGGACTAACGGCCGGGAGCTGTTTTTT
CDR3aa: CASSLVGTNGRELFF

v_gene: TRBV2
abundance: .
d_gene: TRBD1
j_gene: TRBJ1-1
CDR3nt: TGTGCCAGCAGAGACAGGGACGTTTTTGGAAACACTGAAGCTTTCTTT
CDR3aa: CASRDRDVFGNTEAFF

v_gene: TRBV30
abundance: .
d_gene: .
j_gene: TRBJ1-2
CDR3nt: TGTGCCTGTCTGGGGGGCGGATGGGGCTACACCTTC
CDR3aa: CACLGGGWGYTF

v_gene: TRBV9
abundance: .
d_gene: TRBD2
j_gene: TRBJ2-3
CDR3nt: TGTGCCAGCAGCTTCTCAGCGGGAGCGAGCACAGATACGCAGTATTTT
CDR3aa: CASSFSAGASTDTQYF

v_gene: TRBV18
abundance: .
d_gene: TRBD1
j_gene: TRBJ2-5
CDR3nt: TGTGCCAGCTCACCACTACAGGGGACCCAAGAGACCCAGTACTTC
CDR3aa: CASSPLQGTQETQYF

v_gene: TRBV11-2
abundance: .
d_gene: TRBD1
j_gene: TRBJ1-5
CDR3nt: TGTGCCAGCAGGCGGACAGGGGCTAATCAGCCCCAGCATTTT
CDR3aa: CASRRTGANQPQHF

v_gene: TRBV2
abundance: .
d_gene: TRBD1
j_gene: TRBJ2-7
CDR3nt: TGTGCCAGCAACTTACAGGGGGGTGAGCAGTACTTC
CDR3aa: CASNLQGGEQYF